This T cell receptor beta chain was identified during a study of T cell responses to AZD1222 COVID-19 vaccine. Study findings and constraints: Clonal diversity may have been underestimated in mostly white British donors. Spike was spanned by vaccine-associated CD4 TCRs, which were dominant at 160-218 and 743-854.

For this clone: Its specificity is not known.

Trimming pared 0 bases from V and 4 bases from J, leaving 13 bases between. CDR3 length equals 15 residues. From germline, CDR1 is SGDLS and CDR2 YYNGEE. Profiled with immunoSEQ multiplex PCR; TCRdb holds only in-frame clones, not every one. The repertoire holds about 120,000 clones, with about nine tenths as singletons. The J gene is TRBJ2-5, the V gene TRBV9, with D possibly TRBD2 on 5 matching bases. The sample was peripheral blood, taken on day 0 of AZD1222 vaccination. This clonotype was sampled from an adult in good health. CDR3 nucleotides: TGTGCCAGCAGCGTAGGATCCCTCGGGATAGAGACCCAGTACTTC. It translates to CASSVGSLGIETQYF.